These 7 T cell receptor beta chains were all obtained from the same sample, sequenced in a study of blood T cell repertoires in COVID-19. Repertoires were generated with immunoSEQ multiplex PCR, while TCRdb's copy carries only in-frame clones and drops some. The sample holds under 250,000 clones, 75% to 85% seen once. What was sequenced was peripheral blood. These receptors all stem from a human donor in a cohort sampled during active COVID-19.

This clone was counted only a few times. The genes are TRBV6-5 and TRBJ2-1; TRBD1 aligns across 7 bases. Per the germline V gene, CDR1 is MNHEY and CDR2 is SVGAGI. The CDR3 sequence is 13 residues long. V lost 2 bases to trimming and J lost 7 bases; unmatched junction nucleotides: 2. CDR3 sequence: CASSYDRENEQFF. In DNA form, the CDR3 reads TGTGCCAGCAGTTACGACAGGGAGAATGAGCAGTTCTTC.

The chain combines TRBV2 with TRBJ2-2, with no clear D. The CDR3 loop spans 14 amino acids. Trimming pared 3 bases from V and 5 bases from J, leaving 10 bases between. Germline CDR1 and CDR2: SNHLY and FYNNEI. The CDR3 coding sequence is TGTGCCAGCAGTGACACATCAGCGACCGGGGAGCTGTTTTTT. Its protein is CASSDTSATGELFF.

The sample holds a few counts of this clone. The CDR3 DNA reads as TGTGCCAGCAGCCCAGGACTAGCGGGAGGGCCAAGGACCTACAATGAGCAGTTCTTC. Translation: CASSPGLAGGPRTYNEQFF. The V call is TRBV7-9, the J call TRBJ2-1, with 15 bases that match TRBD2. This CDR3 contains 19 residues. Germline V gives CDR1 SEHNR, CDR2 FQNEAQ (reference sequence). V dropped 5 bases and J dropped 2; count of bases not matched to a gene: 10. Full variable domain (missing parts from reference TRBV7-9 and TRBJ2-1): DTGVSQNPRHKITKRGQNVTFRCDPISEHNRLYWYRQTLGQGPEFLTYFQNEAQLEKSRLLSDRFSAERPKGSFSTLEIQRTEQGDSAMYLCASSPGLAGGPRTYNEQFFGPGTRLTVL.

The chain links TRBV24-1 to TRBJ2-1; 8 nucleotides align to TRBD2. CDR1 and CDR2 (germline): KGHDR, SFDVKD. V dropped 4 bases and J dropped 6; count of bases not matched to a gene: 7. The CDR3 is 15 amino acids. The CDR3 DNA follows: TGTGCCACCAGTGAGAGAGCGGGGGCCACCAATGAGCAGTTCTTC. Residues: CATSERAGATNEQFF.

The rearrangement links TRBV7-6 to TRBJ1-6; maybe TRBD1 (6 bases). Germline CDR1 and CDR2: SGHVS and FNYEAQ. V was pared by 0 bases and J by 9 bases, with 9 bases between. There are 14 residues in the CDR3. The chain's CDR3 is CASSLAGAGSPLHF. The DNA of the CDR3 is TGTGCCAGCAGCTTAGCGGGGGCCGGTTCACCCCTCCACTTT.

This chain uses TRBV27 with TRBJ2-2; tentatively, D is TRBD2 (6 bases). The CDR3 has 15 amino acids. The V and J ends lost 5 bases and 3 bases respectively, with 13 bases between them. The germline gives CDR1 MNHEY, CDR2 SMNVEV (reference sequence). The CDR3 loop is CASSTTSPHTGELFF. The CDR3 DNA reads TGTGCCAGCAGTACTACTAGCCCTCACACCGGGGAGCTGTTTTTT.

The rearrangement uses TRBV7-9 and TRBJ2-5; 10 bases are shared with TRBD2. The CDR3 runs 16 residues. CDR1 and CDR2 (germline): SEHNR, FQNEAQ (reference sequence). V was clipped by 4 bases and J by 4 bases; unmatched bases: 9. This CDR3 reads CASSWGERGGGETQYF. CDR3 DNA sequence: TGTGCCAGCAGCTGGGGAGAGCGGGGGGGAGGAGAGACCCAGTACTTC.